The 14 T cell receptor beta chains reported below all come from one sample, sequenced in a study of blood T cell repertoires in COVID-19. Assay: immunoSEQ multiplex PCR; the TCRdb copy retains only in-frame clones and omits some. The sample lists about 40,000 clones, around 81% seen once, with under 7% in the top ten. Sequenced: peripheral blood. The receptor set was obtained from a man over 45 with active COVID-19.

This clone was detected a few times. The chain uses TRBV29-1 and TRBJ2-6; D perhaps matches TRBD1 (6 bases). V lost 1 base, J lost 3 bases, and 16 bases lay in between. The CDR3 is 17 residues long. Per germline, CDR1 SQVTM and CDR2 ANQGSEA. Here the CDR3 reads CSVEAGLGGYGANVLTF. The CDR3 DNA follows: TGCAGCGTTGAAGCTGGGTTAGGGGGTTATGGGGCCAACGTCCTGACTTTC.

With regard to this clone: Other DNA sequences from this sample encode an identical CDR3 as well. V and J are TRBV11-1 and TRBJ2-3, with 13 bases fitting TRBD2. This CDR3 is 16 amino acids long. The ends lost 3 bases at V and 4 bases at J; junction bases unmatched: 4. CDR1 and CDR2 from the germline V gene are SGHAT and FQDESV (reference sequence). The CDR3 spells CASSFLTSGGADTQYF. DNA for the CDR3: TGTGCCAGCAGCTTTTTAACTAGCGGGGGGGCAGATACGCAGTATTTT.

This clone came up a few times. The V call is TRBV4-3, the J call TRBJ2-3; TRBD2 agrees at 9 bases. The CDR3 consists of 17 residues. From germline, CDR1 is LGHNA and CDR2 YSLEER. Unmatched junction bases numbered 8, after V lost 0 bases and J lost 4 bases. The CDR3 protein is CASSQEYKREVADTQYF. In DNA, the CDR3 is TGCGCCAGCAGCCAAGAATATAAGCGGGAGGTCGCAGATACGCAGTATTTT.

This clone has a single count. This sequence joins TRBV5-8 and TRBJ2-7; 13 bases are a match to TRBD2. Germline V gives CDR1 SGHTS, CDR2 YDEGEE. V trimming: 4 bases; J trimming: 5 bases; junction bases outside the gene matches: 6. The length of the CDR3 is 15 residues. The CDR3, as DNA: TGTGCCAGCAGCCTCGGGACTAGCGGGGCCAACGAGCAGTACTTC. It yields the protein CASSLGTSGANEQYF.

This rearrangement joins TRBV12-3 or TRBV12-4 to TRBJ1-1, with a weak D call TRBD1 (6 bases). The CDR3 has 12 amino acids. Trimming took off 7 bases at V and 10 bases at J, with 16 bases between the two ends. The CDR3 region is CASILRGATAFF. CDR3 coding DNA: TGTGCCAGCATCCTTCGGGGGGCTACAGCTTTCTTT.

The chain couples TRBV24-1 to TRBJ2-2, with D maybe TRBD2 (7 bases). CDR3 length equals 16 residues. The V gene's germline CDR1 is KGHDR and CDR2 SFDVKD. Trimming shortened V by 3 bases and J by 0 bases, and 10 bases separated the two germline ends. This CDR3 reads CATSDPGGPNTGELFF. In DNA form, the CDR3 reads TGTGCCACCAGTGATCCGGGGGGCCCGAACACCGGGGAGCTGTTTTTT.

Here the CDR3 reads CASSLGPGNEQFF. The CDR3 DNA is TGTGCCAGCAGCCTAGGTCCGGGGAATGAGCAGTTCTTC. The V gene is TRBV11-2, the J gene TRBJ2-1; tentative D call: TRBD2 (5 bases). From germline, CDR1 is SGHAT and CDR2 FQNNGV. V lost 5 bases and J 7 bases, leaving 12 bases between the germline ends. This CDR3 contains 13 residues.

This chain joins TRBV7-9 and TRBJ2-1; 9 bases map to TRBD2. Per germline, CDR1 SEHNR and CDR2 FQNEAQ (reference sequence). The CDR3 contains 15 residues. V gave up 1 base and J gave up 4 bases; unmatched junction bases: 2. The CDR3 is CASSLGGGEYNEQFF. The CDR3 coding sequence is TGTGCCAGCAGCTTAGGCGGGGGGGAGTACAATGAGCAGTTCTTC. The full variable domain, rest sourced from reference TRBV7-9 and TRBJ2-1, is DTGVSQNPRHKITKRGQNVTFRCDPISEHNRLYWYRQTLGQGPEFLTYFQNEAQLEKSRLLSDRFSAERPKGSFSTLEIQRTEQGDSAMYLCASSLGGGEYNEQFFGPGTRLTVL.

V gene TRBV28 combines with J gene TRBJ1-2; 7 bases align to TRBD1. From germline, CDR1 is MDHEN and CDR2 SYDVKM. Trimming cost V 4 bases and J 5 bases; bases outside gene matches: 19. This CDR3 region has 18 residues. CDR3 sequence (DNA): TGTGCCAGCAGTTCCTTTGGTGGAGGGGGCAAATCCTATTATGGCTACACCTTC. Translation gives CASSSFGGGGKSYYGYTF.

The chain recombines TRBV2 with TRBJ2-1, with D perhaps TRBD2 (5 bases). The germline V gene encodes CDR1 SNHLY and CDR2 FYNNEI. The CDR3 consists of 14 residues. V gave up 4 bases and J gave up 3 bases, with 10 bases separating them. CDR3 region: CASSGRLGYNEQFF. Written as DNA, the CDR3 is TGTGCCAGCAGTGGGAGGTTAGGCTACAATGAGCAGTTCTTC.

The genes are TRBV6-2 or TRBV6-3 and TRBJ2-7, with 12 nucleotides matching TRBD2. Germline CDR1 reads MNHEY; CDR2 reads SVGEGT. Trimming took 0 bases from V and 7 from J; bases not matched to a gene: 4. This CDR3 has 15 amino acids. CDR3 region: CASSYSTSGGGEQYF. CDR3 coding DNA: TGTGCCAGCAGTTACTCGACTAGCGGGGGTGGAGAGCAGTACTTC.

The chain is built from TRBV7-3 and TRBJ2-6; tentative D call: TRBD1 (6 bases). The length of the CDR3 is 15 residues. Germline assignment: CDR1 SGHTA and CDR2 FQGTGA. V shed 5 bases and J shed 2 bases, with 10 bases lying between them. Here the CDR3 DNA reads TGTGCCAGCAGCCCCTACAGGGCTGGGGCCAACGTCCTGACTTTC. Protein product: CASSPYRAGANVLTF. Based on the CDR3 plus reference TRBV7-3 and TRBJ2-6, the full variable domain is GAGVSQTPSNKVTEKGKYVELRCDPISGHTALYWYRQSLGQGPEFLIYFQGTGAADDSGLPNDRFFAVRPEGSVSTLKIQRTERGDSAVYLCASSPYRAGANVLTFGAGSRLTVL.

The CDR3 DNA reads as TGCGCCAGCAGTGAGTCTTTAGCGGGACCTTTATACGAGCAGTACTTC. The encoded protein is CASSESLAGPLYEQYF. This chain joins TRBV10-2 and TRBJ2-7, with 8 nucleotides matching TRBD2. CDR3 length equals 16 residues. Germline V lookup: CDR1 WSHSY, CDR2 SAAADI. J lost 4 bases, V lost 0 bases, and 8 bases had no gene match.

The chain employs TRBV9 and TRBJ2-2; 12 bases are shared with TRBD2. CDR3 size: 14 residues. J lost 9 bases, V lost 3 bases, and 3 bases had no gene match. The germline V gene has CDR1 SGDLS and CDR2 YYNGEE. CDR3 bases: TGTGCCAGCAGCGCAACTAGCGGGGGGTGGGAGCTGTTTTTT. Translating it yields CASSATSGGWELFF.